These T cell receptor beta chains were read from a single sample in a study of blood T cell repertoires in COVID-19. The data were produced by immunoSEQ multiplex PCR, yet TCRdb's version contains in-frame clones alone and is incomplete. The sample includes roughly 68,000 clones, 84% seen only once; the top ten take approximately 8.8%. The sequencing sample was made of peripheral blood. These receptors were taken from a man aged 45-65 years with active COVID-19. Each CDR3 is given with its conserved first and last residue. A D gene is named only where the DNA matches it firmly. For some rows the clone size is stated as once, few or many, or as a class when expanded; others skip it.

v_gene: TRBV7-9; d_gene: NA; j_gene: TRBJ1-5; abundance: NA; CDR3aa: CASSLASGPQPQHF; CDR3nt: TGTGCCAGCAGCCTAGCGTCGGGTCCTCAGCCCCAGCATTTT
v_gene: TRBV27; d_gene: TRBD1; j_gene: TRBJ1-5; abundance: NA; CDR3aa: CASSLSGTGANQPQHF; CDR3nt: TGTGCCAGCAGTTTATCTGGGACAGGGGCCAATCAGCCCCAGCATTTT
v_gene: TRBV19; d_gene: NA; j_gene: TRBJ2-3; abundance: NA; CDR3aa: CASTLTDTQYF; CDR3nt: TGTGCCAGTACCTTAACAGATACGCAGTATTTT
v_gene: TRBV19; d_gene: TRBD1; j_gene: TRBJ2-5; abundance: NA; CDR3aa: CASSIEQGGTQYF; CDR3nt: TGTGCCAGTAGTATAGAACAGGGGGGGACCCAGTACTTC
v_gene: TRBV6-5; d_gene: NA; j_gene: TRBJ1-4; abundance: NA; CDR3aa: CATRGGDEKLFF; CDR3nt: TGTGCCACGAGGGGGGGGGATGAAAAACTGTTTTTT
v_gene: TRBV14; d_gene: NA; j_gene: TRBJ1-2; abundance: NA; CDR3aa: CASSQDGGDSQGNYGYTF; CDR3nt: TGTGCCAGCAGCCAAGATGGGGGGGACTCTCAAGGTAACTATGGCTACACCTTC
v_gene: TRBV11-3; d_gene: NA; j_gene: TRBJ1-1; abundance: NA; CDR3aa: CASSVDSLYTEAFF; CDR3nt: TGTGCCAGCAGCGTGGACAGCCTCTACACTGAAGCTTTCTTT
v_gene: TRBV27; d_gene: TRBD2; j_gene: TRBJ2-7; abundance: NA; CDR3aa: CASNSLAGGTYEQYF; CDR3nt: TGTGCCAGCAACTCCCTAGCGGGAGGGACCTACGAGCAGTACTTC
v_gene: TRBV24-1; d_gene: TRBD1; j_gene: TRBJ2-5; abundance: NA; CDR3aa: CATSPGTGWEETQYF; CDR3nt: TGTGCCACCAGCCCCGGGACAGGGTGGGAAGAGACCCAGTACTTC
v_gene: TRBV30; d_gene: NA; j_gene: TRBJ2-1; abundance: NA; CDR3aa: CAWRLVAEQFF; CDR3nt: TGTGCCTGGAGGCTTGTGGCAGAGCAGTTCTTC
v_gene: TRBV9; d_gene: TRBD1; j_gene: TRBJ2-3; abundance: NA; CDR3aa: CASSPRDRPSTDTQYF; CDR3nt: TGTGCCAGCAGCCCCCGGGACAGGCCAAGCACAGATACGCAGTATTTT
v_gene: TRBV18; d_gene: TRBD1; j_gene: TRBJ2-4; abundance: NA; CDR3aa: CASSGQGKNIQYF; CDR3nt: TGTGCCAGCTCCGGACAGGGCAAAAACATTCAGTACTTC
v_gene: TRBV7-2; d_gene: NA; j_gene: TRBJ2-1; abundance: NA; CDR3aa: CASSFGRAGGYEQFF; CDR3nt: TGTGCCAGCAGCTTCGGTAGGGCGGGTGGGTATGAGCAGTTCTTC
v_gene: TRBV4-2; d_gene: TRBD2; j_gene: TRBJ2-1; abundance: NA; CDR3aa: CASSQDLGTSGVAHNEQFF; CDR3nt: TGTGCCAGCAGCCAAGATCTCGGGACTAGCGGGGTGGCCCACAATGAGCAGTTCTTC
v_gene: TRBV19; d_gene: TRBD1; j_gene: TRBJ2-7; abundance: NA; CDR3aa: CASSRGQGLIGSYEQYF; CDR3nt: TGTGCCAGTAGTAGGGGACAGGGGCTTATCGGCTCCTACGAGCAGTACTTC
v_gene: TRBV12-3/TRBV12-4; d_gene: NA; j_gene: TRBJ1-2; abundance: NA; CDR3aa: CASSLRGGYTF; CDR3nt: TGTGCCAGCAGTTTAAGGGGAGGCTACACCTTC
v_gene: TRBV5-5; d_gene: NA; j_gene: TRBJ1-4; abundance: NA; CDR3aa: CASSYRTDEKLFF; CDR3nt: TGTGCCAGCAGCTACCGGACAGACGAAAAACTGTTTTTT
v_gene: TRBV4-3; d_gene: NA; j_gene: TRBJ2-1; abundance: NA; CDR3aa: CASSPPGRNEQFF; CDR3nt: TGCGCCAGCAGCCCCCCAGGGCGCAATGAGCAGTTCTTC
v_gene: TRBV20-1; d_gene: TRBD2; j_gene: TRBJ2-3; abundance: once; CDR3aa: CSASGREDPTDTQYF; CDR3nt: TGCAGTGCTAGTGGGCGGGAGGACCCCACAGATACGCAGTATTTT
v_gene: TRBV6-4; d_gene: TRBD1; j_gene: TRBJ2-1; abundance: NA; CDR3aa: CASSDLGQSSYNEQFF; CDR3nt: TGTGCCAGCAGTGATTTGGGACAGAGCTCCTACAATGAGCAGTTCTTC
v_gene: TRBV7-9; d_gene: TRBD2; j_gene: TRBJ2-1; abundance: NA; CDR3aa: CASSLGSGGPYNEQFF; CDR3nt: TGTGCCAGCAGCTTAGGGTCGGGAGGGCCCTACAATGAGCAGTTCTTC
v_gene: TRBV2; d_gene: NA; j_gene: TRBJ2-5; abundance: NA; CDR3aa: CATRTAQETQYF; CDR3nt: TGTGCCACCCGGACAGCTCAAGAGACCCAGTACTTC
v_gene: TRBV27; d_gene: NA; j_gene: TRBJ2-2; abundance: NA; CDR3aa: CASKLRGTLNTGELFF; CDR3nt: TGTGCCAGCAAGTTAAGGGGGACATTGAACACCGGGGAGCTGTTTTTT
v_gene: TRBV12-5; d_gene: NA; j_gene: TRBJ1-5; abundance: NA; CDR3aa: CASGVGLTMAQHF; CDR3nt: TGTGCTAGTGGAGTGGGACTTACCATGGCCCAGCATTTT
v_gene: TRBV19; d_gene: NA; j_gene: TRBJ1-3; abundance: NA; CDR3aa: CASRSGRVSGNTIYF; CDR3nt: TGTGCCAGTAGATCTGGCAGGGTGTCAGGAAACACCATATATTTT
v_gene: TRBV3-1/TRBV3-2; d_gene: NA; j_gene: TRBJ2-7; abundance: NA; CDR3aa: CASSQARGEQYF; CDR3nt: TGTGCCAGCAGCCAAGCCAGGGGAGAGCAGTACTTC
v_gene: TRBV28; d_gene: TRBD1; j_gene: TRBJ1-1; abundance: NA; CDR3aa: CASSDEGQGLNTEAFF; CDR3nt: TGTGCCAGCAGCGATGAAGGACAGGGGCTGAACACTGAAGCTTTCTTT
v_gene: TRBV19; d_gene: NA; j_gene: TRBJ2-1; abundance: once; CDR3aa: CASSIGSTGKDEQFF; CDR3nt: TGTGCCAGTAGTATAGGGTCCACAGGGAAGGATGAGCAGTTCTTC
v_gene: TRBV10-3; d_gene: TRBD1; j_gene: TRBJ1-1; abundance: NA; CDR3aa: CAISDRKTGRKNTEAFF; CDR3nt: TGTGCCATCAGCGACCGCAAGACAGGGCGGAAGAACACTGAAGCTTTCTTT